These T cell receptor beta chains were read from a single sample in a study of blood T cell repertoires in COVID-19. Repertoires were generated with immunoSEQ multiplex PCR, while TCRdb's copy carries only in-frame clones and drops some. The data show 120,000 or so clones, with approximately 83% seen just once and around 27% held by the top ten. Sequenced: peripheral blood. These receptors came from a woman older than 75 with acute or convalescent COVID-19. CDR3s leave out the opening cysteine and the closing phenylalanine or tryptophan. A row's size may be missing; if present it is once, few, many or a size class.

NA | TRBV11-3 | 13 | ASSLEGGAHNEQF
NA | TRBV6-4 | 12 | ASSVGGSTGELF
NA | TRBV19 | 11 | ASSYRDRSGYT
NA | TRBV10-3 | 11 | AISEDDYYGYT
NA | TRBV5-1 | 11 | ASSLVANTEAF
NA | TRBV28 | 15 | ASSSRTPSSYNSPLH
NA | TRBV6-6 | 10 | ASSYRGTGYT
NA | TRBV12-3/TRBV12-4 | 9 | ASRGYNEQF
NA | TRBV13 | 11 | ASSLRENYGYT
NA | TRBV2 | 13 | ASRPDRGGGTEAF
NA | TRBV6-1 | 14 | ASSVTGLGSGNTIY
NA | TRBV5-1 | 13 | ASSPSTGEGTEAF
NA | TRBV5-1 | 10 | ASSLDRGSYT
NA | TRBV7-8 | 11 | ASGGYSTDTQY
once | TRBV14 | 10 | ASSQFRAPAF
few | TRBV11-2 | 12 | ASSLVPSVYEQY
NA | TRBV5-4 | 12 | ASSLDRGNYGYT
few | TRBV14 | 11 | ASSQDLSNTIY
NA | TRBV3-1/TRBV3-2 | 14 | ASSQRLRQEGYGYT
NA | TRBV19 | 13 | ASRPGGTNTGELF
NA | TRBV6-6 | 12 | ASSHGQKNTEAF
NA | TRBV6-4 | 11 | ASSRQGTDTQY
NA | TRBV5-1 | 14 | ASSLGVAGSTDTQY
once | TRBV6-5 | 13 | ASRWSQGGNTEAF
NA | TRBV3-1/TRBV3-2 | 16 | ASSLKRGGWGTIETQY
few | TRBV7-9 | 14 | ASTKDRDSHNSPLH
NA | TRBV11-2 | 11 | ASSPGGNNGYT
NA | TRBV18 | 15 | ASSPGPPRGTNQPQH
NA | TRBV6-4 | 13 | ASSEDSSGANVLT
NA | TRBV6-2/TRBV6-3 | 13 | ASSTGQGWGTEAF
NA | TRBV5-1 | 12 | ASSFTSQNYGYT
NA | TRBV5-6 | 11 | ASSSGLAYEQY
once | TRBV3-1/TRBV3-2 | 13 | ASSHQGLYNQPQH
NA | TRBV5-4 | 14 | ASSLREEGRAGELF
NA | TRBV5-4 | 13 | ASGQEVGLGNEQF
few | TRBV27 | 13 | ASSSLSRQWYGYT
NA | TRBV3-1/TRBV3-2 | 13 | ASSLPGLGNTEAF
NA | TRBV7-2 | 13 | ASSGRTGFDTEAF
NA | TRBV12-3/TRBV12-4 | 11 | ASSLGTATPLH
NA | TRBV4-1 | 13 | ASSQVFRPSSPQH
NA | TRBV6-5 | 12 | ASRRREPNTEAF
NA | TRBV15 | 12 | ATSRDRTDYGYT
few | TRBV11-1 | 14 | ASSQLFGTPTGKLF
NA | TRBV10-3 | 13 | AISPGQERGYGYT
NA | TRBV11-1 | 13 | ASSYRTGETGELF
once | TRBV5-1 | 14 | ASSLFGQGDGNTIY
NA | TRBV4-1 | 11 | ASSPVGPDTQY
once | TRBV6-5 | 12 | ASTGTGINQPQH
once | TRBV2 | 11 | ASSPEMNTEAF
NA | TRBV18 | 11 | ASSLAGSSPLH
NA | TRBV18 | 11 | ASSPSGGDIQY
NA | TRBV7-3 | 11 | ASSPGQSYEQY
NA | TRBV11-3 | 14 | ASSSGGSGGGETQY
few | TRBV7-2 | 11 | ASSFGLAGAQY
NA | TRBV19 | 12 | ASSLWDSNSPLH
NA | TRBV18 | 13 | ASSPGAGGNEKLF
few | TRBV21-1 | 14 | ASSKPGGYSGNTIY